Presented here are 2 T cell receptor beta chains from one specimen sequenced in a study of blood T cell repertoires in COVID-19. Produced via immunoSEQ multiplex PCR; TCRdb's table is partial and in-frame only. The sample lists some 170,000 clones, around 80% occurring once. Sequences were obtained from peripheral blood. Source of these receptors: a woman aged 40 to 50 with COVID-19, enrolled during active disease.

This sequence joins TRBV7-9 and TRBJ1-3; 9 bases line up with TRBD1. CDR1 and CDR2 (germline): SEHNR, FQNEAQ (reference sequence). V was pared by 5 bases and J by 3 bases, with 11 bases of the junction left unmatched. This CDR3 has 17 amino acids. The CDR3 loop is CASSHPPGQGVGNTIYF. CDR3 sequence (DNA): TGTGCCAGCAGCCATCCACCGGGACAGGGTGTTGGAAACACCATATATTTT.

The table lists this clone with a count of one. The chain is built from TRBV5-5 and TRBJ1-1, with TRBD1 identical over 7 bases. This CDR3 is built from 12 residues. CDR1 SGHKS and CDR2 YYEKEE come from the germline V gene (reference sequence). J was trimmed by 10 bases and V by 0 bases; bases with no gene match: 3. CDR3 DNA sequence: TGTGCCAGCAGCTTGGGGGCAGGGGGAGCTTTCTTT. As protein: CASSLGAGGAFF.